These 10 T cell receptor beta chains came from one sample sequenced in a study of regulatory T cells in long-lasting Graves disease. With iRepertoire HTBI primers and Arm-PCR of CDR3 regions, TCR beta libraries were built. TCRdb re-called the multiplex PCR reads with MiXCR, one entry per CDR3 protein. The table records 420,000 or so distinct CDR3 sequences, roughly 15% of them present only once. Time point in this sample: newly diagnosed GD, antithyroid drugs for less than 3 months. The TCR library was prepared using RNA isolated from PBMCs. These records were also assigned to another study, of T cells in Graves' hyperthyroidism and ophthalmopathy.

The sample here was peripheral blood mononuclear cells (PBMCs), taken at new diagnosis, from a patient treated with antithyroid drugs. These receptors were taken from a woman between 18 and 29 years old with Graves disease.

This clonotype was counted ten times or more. J is TRBJ2-3 and V is TRBV7-9, with 8 bases lining up with TRBD2. This CDR3 has 15 amino acids. Germline V lookup: CDR1 SEHNR, CDR2 FQNEAQ (reference sequence). J lost 4 bases, V lost 2 bases, and 5 bases had no gene match. The CDR3 loop reads CASSLPGGRSDTQYF. Written as DNA, the CDR3 is TGTGCCAGCAGCTTACCGGGAGGGCGATCAGATACGCAGTATTTT.

This clonotype was seen at least ten times. The chain has TRBV12-3 or TRBV12-4 and TRBJ2-3; TRBD2 matches at 9 bases. The V segment lost 5 bases and the J segment 0 bases; nucleotides outside the gene matches: 9. The CDR3 consists of 17 residues. The CDR3 DNA sequence: TGTGCCAGCAGTCCAATCCCTAGCGGGAAGAGCACAGATACGCAGTATTTT. Translating it yields CASSPIPSGKSTDTQYF.

This clonotype was seen ten or more times. The gene calls are TRBV6-1 and TRBJ1-1; TRBD1 is a possible D gene (6 bases). Per germline, CDR1 MNHNS and CDR2 SASEGT. V dropped 8 bases and J dropped 2 bases, with 12 bases sitting between them. This CDR3 is 13 amino acids long. In nucleotides, the CDR3 is TGTGCCAGCTCGGGACACCTAAACACTGAAGCTTTCTTT. Translated: CASSGHLNTEAFF.

This clonotype has more than one count but fewer than ten. The chain recombines TRBV20-1 with TRBJ1-2; D remains ambiguous. Germline V gives CDR1 DFQATT, CDR2 SNEGSKA (reference sequence). The CDR3 extends over 14 amino acids. V was cut by 6 bases and J by 4 bases, with 18 bases left in between. DNA for the CDR3: TGCAGTGCCACCTCTAGCCAGTCGAGCTATGGCTACACCTTC. It translates to CSATSSQSSYGYTF.

This clonotype was observed at least ten times. The chain carries TRBV11-2 and TRBJ2-3; possible D gene TRBD2, 6 bases. This CDR3 has 13 amino acids. CDR1 and CDR2 from the germline V gene are SGHAT and FQNNGV. Trimming pared 2 bases from V and 6 bases from J, leaving 9 bases between. CDR3 amino acids: CASSLTGSDTQYF. CDR3 DNA sequence: TGTGCCAGCAGCTTAACCGGGAGCGATACGCAGTATTTT.

This clonotype has at least ten counts. The chain is built from TRBV4-1 and TRBJ1-2, with 9 bases that match TRBD1. This CDR3 region has 15 residues. Germline assignment: CDR1 MGHRA and CDR2 YSYEKL. The junction had 4 bases not matched to a gene; V was cut back by 0 bases and J by 5 bases. As DNA, the CDR3 is TGCGCCAGCAGCCAAGATAGGACAGGGGTTTATGGCTACACCTTC. Translating gives CASSQDRTGVYGYTF.

This clonotype was seen at least ten times. The chain has TRBV28 and TRBJ1-6; 7 positions match TRBD1. The V gene's germline CDR1 is MDHEN and CDR2 SYDVKM. V dropped 6 bases and J dropped 6; count of bases not matched to a gene: 14. CDR3 size: 17 residues. CDR3 DNA: TGTGCCAGCAGCCCTTATGGTTCCGGGACAGCTAATTCACCCCTCCACTTT. This codes for CASSPYGSGTANSPLHF.

The chain links TRBV3-1 to TRBJ1-1; D gene unclear. The CDR3 runs to 14 residues. V was trimmed by 2 bases and J by 2 bases, leaving 9 bases between them. Germline V gene lookup returns CDR1 LGHDT and CDR2 YNNKEL (reference sequence). CDR3 region: CASSQPQSNTEAFF. CDR3 sequence (DNA): TGTGCCAGCAGCCAACCTCAGTCTAACACTGAAGCTTTCTTT.

This clonotype has at least ten counts. The chain combines TRBV24-1 with TRBJ2-1; unclear D gene. CDR1 is KGHDR and CDR2 is SFDVKD in the germline V gene. The CDR3 has 18 residues. The V gene lost 5 bases and the J gene lost 0 bases, with 19 bases spanning the gap. The chain's CDR3 is CATSVSPGGSPSYNEQFF. The CDR3 region has the DNA TGTGCCACCAGTGTCTCACCAGGCGGAAGCCCCTCCTACAATGAGCAGTTCTTC.

This clonotype was observed a few times. This chain connects TRBV5-1 to TRBJ2-1, with 11 positions matching TRBD2. The CDR3 spans 15 residues. Germline CDR1 is SGHRS and CDR2 is YFSETQ. V trimming: 3 bases; J trimming: 6 bases; junction bases outside the gene matches: 5. The CDR3 DNA is TGCGCCAGCAGCTCCGGGACTAGCGGCCTCAATGAGCAGTTCTTC. It translates to CASSSGTSGLNEQFF.